The 19 T cell receptor beta chains below all came from one sample that was sequenced in a study of shared clonotypes between healthy human individuals. Measured with immunoSEQ multiplex PCR; TCRdb has only the in-frame clones, and not every one. Counted here are a few hundred thousand clones, about 74% occurring once; the ten biggest clones make up about a tenth. Source material: memory CD4+ T cells sorted from blood. Subset indicated: CD45RA-negative fraction. The origin of the receptors is a man aged 25 to 40 in good health.

The CDR3 DNA sequence: TGTGCCAGCAGTTCACAGGGGGCCAACTATGGCTACACCTTC. This encodes CASSSQGANYGYTF. V usage is TRBV6-6 and J usage is TRBJ1-2; 9 bases map to TRBD1. The CDR3 extends over 14 amino acids. The ends lost 4 bases at V and 2 bases at J; junction bases unmatched: 2. Germline values: CDR1 MNHNY, CDR2 SVGAGI (reference sequence).

The rearrangement joins TRBV7-9 to TRBJ1-2; 9 bases match TRBD1. The CDR3 extends over 14 amino acids. J was trimmed by 10 bases and V by 5 bases; bases with no gene match: 11. Germline CDR1 is SEHNR and CDR2 is FQNEAQ (reference sequence). CDR3 loop: CASSPPPDRGAYTF. In DNA form, the CDR3 reads TGTGCCAGCAGCCCGCCCCCGGACAGGGGAGCCTACACCTTC.

The V and J genes are TRBV7-8 and TRBJ2-3, with 7 bases lining up with TRBD1. CDR3 size: 15 residues. CDR1 and CDR2 from the germline V gene are SGHVS and FQNEAQ. V shed 4 bases, J shed 6 bases, and the junction held 10 bases outside the gene matches. CDR3 DNA: TGTGCCAGCAGCTCCACCCTGACAGGGTCCGATACGCAGTATTTT. Amino acids: CASSSTLTGSDTQYF.

The chain has TRBV5-1 and TRBJ1-4; D gene uncertain. The CDR3 is 13 residues long. Germline CDR1 reads SGHRS; CDR2 reads YFSETQ. Trimming stripped 7 bases from V and 8 bases from J, with 15 bases between. The CDR3 here is CASAPQAEEKLFF. The CDR3 bases are TGCGCCAGCGCCCCCCAAGCAGAGGAAAAACTGTTTTTT. The full variable domain, completed using reference TRBV5-1 and TRBJ1-4, is KAGVTQTPRYLIKTRGQQVTLSCSPISGHRSVSWYQQTPGQGLQFLFEYFSETQRNKGNFPGRFSGRQFSNSRSEMNVSTLELGDSALYLCASAPQAEEKLFFGSGTQLSVL.

V usage is TRBV5-1 and J usage is TRBJ2-7, with 7 bases fitting TRBD1. CDR1 and CDR2 (germline): SGHRS, YFSETQ. The CDR3 loop spans 15 amino acids. J gave up 0 bases and V 4 bases, and 7 bases lay outside the gene matches. This CDR3 is CASSEPGQSSYEQYF. As DNA, the CDR3 is TGCGCCAGCAGCGAGCCGGGACAGTCCTCCTACGAGCAGTACTTC. The full variable domain, completed using reference TRBV5-1 and TRBJ2-7, is KAGVTQTPRYLIKTRGQQVTLSCSPISGHRSVSWYQQTPGQGLQFLFEYFSETQRNKGNFPGRFSGRQFSNSRSEMNVSTLELGDSALYLCASSEPGQSSYEQYFGPGTRLTVT.

This rearrangement joins TRBV11-2 to TRBJ2-7; TRBD1 agrees at 7 bases. The CDR3 extends over 13 amino acids. Germline lookup yields CDR1 SGHAT and CDR2 FQNNGV. The V and J ends lost 5 bases and 6 bases, in that order; junction bases with no gene match: 7. This CDR3 reads CASSATGVIEQYF. The CDR3 DNA sequence: TGTGCCAGCAGCGCAACAGGGGTAATCGAGCAGTACTTC.

This clone was picked up a small number of times. The chain combines TRBV28 with TRBJ2-1; D possibly corresponds to TRBD1 (6 bases). The CDR3 consists of 15 residues. Germline CDR1 and CDR2: MDHEN and SYDVKM. Deletions cut 6 bases from V and 1 base from J, with 13 bases between. The CDR3: CASRVTGLSYNEQFF. The DNA of the CDR3 is TGTGCCAGCAGAGTGACAGGTCTGTCCTACAATGAGCAGTTCTTC.

Note on this clone: One end of the junction does not line up with germline, which may come from a read error. The CDR3 region has the DNA TGTGCCATCAGTGAGTCGAAGGGACAGTCGGCCATCTTT. Protein product: CAISESKGQSAIF. The rearrangement links TRBV10-3 to TRBJ1-1; 7 positions agree with TRBD1. The CDR3 loop spans 13 amino acids. The germline gives CDR1 ENHRY, CDR2 SYGVKD.

The chain couples TRBV14 to TRBJ2-6; TRBD1 aligns across 7 bases. This CDR3 has 17 amino acids. Germline-derived CDR1 and CDR2 are SGHDN and FVKESK. Trimming cost V 4 bases and J 4 bases; bases outside gene matches: 10. The CDR3 protein is CASSRRQGQAGANVLTF. CDR3 nucleotides: TGTGCCAGCAGCCGCCGACAGGGCCAGGCAGGGGCCAACGTCCTGACTTTC. Filled out from reference TRBV14 and TRBJ2-6, the complete variable domain reads EAGVTQFPSHSVIEKGQTVTLRCDPISGHDNLYWYRRVMGKEIKFLLHFVKESKQDESGMPNNRFLAERTGGTYSTLKVQPAELEDSGVYFCASSRRQGQAGANVLTFGAGSRLTVL.

This clone has only a few counts. This chain connects TRBV7-9 to TRBJ1-4; a weak D match, TRBD1 (5 bases). The CDR3 covers 17 residues. Looked up from germline, CDR1 is SEHNR and CDR2 is FQNEAQ (reference sequence). The germline V and J ends were trimmed by 2 bases and 5 bases, with 18 bases remaining between them. CDR3 coding DNA: TGTGCCAGCAGCTTACCCGACAGCGACTTTTCAAATGAAAAACTGTTTTTT. Amino acids: CASSLPDSDFSNEKLFF.

V usage is TRBV7-2 and J usage is TRBJ2-3, with no clear D. The germline V and J ends were trimmed by 5 bases and 2 bases, with 11 bases remaining between them. Germline lookup yields CDR1 SGHTA and CDR2 FQGNSA. The length of the CDR3 is 14 residues. Here the CDR3 DNA reads TGTGCCAGCAGCGCATCCTCCTACACAGATACGCAGTATTTT. Protein sequence: CASSASSYTDTQYF. The variable domain in full, with the rest retrieved from reference TRBV7-2 and TRBJ2-3, is GAGVSQSPSNKVTEKGKDVELRCDPISGHTALYWYRQSLGQGLEFLIYFQGNSAPDKSGLPSDRFSAERTGGSVSTLTIQRTQQEDSAVYLCASSASSYTDTQYFGPGTRLTVL.

V gene TRBV5-4 combines with J gene TRBJ2-3; the D is unclear. V shed 1 base and J shed 1 base, with 7 bases lying between them. The CDR3 spans 14 residues. In germline, CDR1 is SGHNT, CDR2 YYREEE (reference sequence). CDR3 sequence: CASSLPRGTDTQYF. As DNA, the CDR3 is TGTGCCAGCAGCTTGCCACGGGGCACAGATACGCAGTATTTT.

This clone was counted only a few times. This same CDR3 is encoded by further DNA sequences in the sample. V usage is TRBV11-2 and J usage is TRBJ1-5; D is uncertain. The CDR3 loop spans 13 amino acids. Germline V gene data show CDR1 as SGHAT and CDR2 as FQNNGV. V was shortened by 1 base and J by 5 bases, with 6 bases between the two germline ends. The CDR3 nucleotides are TGTGCCAGCAGCTTAGGTTCTGATCAGCCCCAGCATTTT. It encodes CASSLGSDQPQHF. Supplemented by reference TRBV11-2 and TRBJ1-5, the full variable domain reads EAGVAQSPRYKIIEKRQSVAFWCNPISGHATLYWYQQILGQGPKLLIQFQNNGVVDDSQLPKDRFSAERLKGVDSTLKIQPAKLEDSAVYLCASSLGSDQPQHFGDGTRLSIL.

This clone was found a few times. The V call is TRBV2, the J call TRBJ1-4, with unresolved D. V was pared by 6 bases and J by 1 base, with 9 bases between. Looked up from germline, CDR1 is SNHLY and CDR2 is FYNNEI. This CDR3 contains 14 residues. DNA for the CDR3: TGTGCCAGCAGGGAGACGGGAACTAATGAAAAACTGTTTTTT. This sequence encodes CASRETGTNEKLFF.

V and J are TRBV12-5 and TRBJ1-5; 8 bases fit TRBD1. With V trimmed by 2 bases and J by 5 bases, 5 bases remained unmatched. The V gene's germline CDR1 is LGHNT and CDR2 FRNRAP. The CDR3 extends over 15 amino acids. The CDR3 coding sequence is TGTGCTAGTGGTTTGCAGGGACAGGTCCATCAGCCCCAGCATTTT. Translating it yields CASGLQGQVHQPQHF.

The chain employs TRBV7-6 and TRBJ2-2; 9 bases agree with TRBD2. V trimming: 6 bases; J trimming: 3 bases; junction bases outside the gene matches: 5. Germline V gene data show CDR1 as SGHVS and CDR2 as FNYEAQ. The CDR3 runs to 15 residues. The CDR3 here is CASRQLAGYTGELFF. DNA for the CDR3: TGTGCCAGCAGACAACTAGCGGGCTACACCGGGGAGCTGTTTTTT. Complete variable domain (other parts from reference TRBV7-6 and TRBJ2-2): GAGVSQSPRYKVTKRGQDVALRCDPISGHVSLYWYRQALGQGPEFLTYFNYEAQQDKSGLPNDRFSAERPEGSISTLTIQRTEQRDSAMYRCASRQLAGYTGELFFGEGSRLTVL.

The table lists this clone with a few counts. The genes are TRBV6-1 and TRBJ1-5, with a weak D call TRBD1 (5 bases). Germline loops: CDR1 MNHNS, CDR2 SASEGT. V lost 6 bases, J lost 5 bases, and 11 bases lay in between. The CDR3 consists of 13 residues. The chain's CDR3 is CASSARVHQPQHF. In DNA, the CDR3 is TGTGCCAGCAGCGCCAGGGTTCATCAGCCCCAGCATTTT.

The rearrangement joins TRBV9 to TRBJ1-4; the D is unclear. Germline V CDR1 and CDR2: SGDLS, YYNGEE. The CDR3 spans 17 residues. V was trimmed by 4 bases and J by 2 bases, leaving 18 bases between them. CDR3 amino acids: CASSPLTFSGTNEKLFF. In nucleotides, the CDR3 is TGTGCCAGCAGCCCCCTGACATTCTCCGGCACTAATGAAAAACTGTTTTTT.

This clone was counted a single time. V is TRBV30 and J is TRBJ2-1; the match to TRBD2 covers 12 bases. Germline loops: CDR1 GTSNPN, CDR2 SVGIG (reference sequence). With 0 bases clipped from V and 4 bases from J, the junction kept 1 base outside the gene matches. The CDR3 runs 15 residues. The CDR3 DNA follows: TGTGCCTGGAGTGTACTAGCGGGAGGATACAATGAGCAGTTCTTC. This translates into CAWSVLAGGYNEQFF.